One sample yielded the 27 T cell receptor beta chains listed below, sequenced in a study of blood T cell repertoires in COVID-19. Repertoires were generated with immunoSEQ multiplex PCR, while TCRdb's copy carries only in-frame clones and drops some. The table has roughly 30,000 clones, around 84% seen once. Specimen: peripheral blood. The receptors shown here come from a human donor with acute or convalescent COVID-19. The donor label of this sample is uncertain.

This chain connects TRBV30 to TRBJ1-2; D ambiguous. Per the germline V gene, CDR1 is GTSNPN and CDR2 is SVGIG (reference sequence). Trimming pared 2 bases from V and 4 bases from J, leaving 20 bases between. The CDR3 has 16 residues. As DNA, the CDR3 is TGTGCCTGGAGTAGGGAGGGAGGGAGCGGATTCTATGGCTACACCTTC. Its protein product is CAWSREGGSGFYGYTF.

This clone was detected once. The chain joins TRBV6-6 to TRBJ1-3; 7 bases line up with TRBD1. The V gene end was trimmed by 6 bases and the J gene end by 3 bases; junction bases not matched to a gene: 5. The germline CDR1 and CDR2 sequences are MNHNY and SVGAGI (reference sequence). The length of the CDR3 is 14 residues. For the CDR3, the DNA is TGTGCCAGCAGGGCCGGGACAGATGGAAACACCATATATTTT. This sequence encodes CASRAGTDGNTIYF.

The chain is built from TRBV28 and TRBJ2-5; D may be TRBD1 (5 bases). Germline-derived CDR1 and CDR2 are MDHEN and SYDVKM. The CDR3 is 13 residues long. V dropped 2 bases and J dropped 1 base, with 5 bases sitting between them. For the CDR3, the DNA is TGTGCCAGCAGTTTACAGGGCCAAGAGACCCAGTACTTC. It yields the protein CASSLQGQETQYF.

The chain joins TRBV19 to TRBJ2-2, with 8 bases identical to TRBD2. V lost 3 bases to trimming and J lost 4 bases; unmatched junction nucleotides: 7. CDR1 and CDR2 (germline): LNHDA, SQIVND (reference sequence). There are 16 residues in the CDR3. DNA for the CDR3: TGTGCCAGTAGTATTGGTCTAGCGGGTATCACCGGGGAGCTGTTTTTT. It translates to CASSIGLAGITGELFF.

The genes are TRBV11-2 and TRBJ1-2, with D tentatively TRBD1 (6 bases). Between the trimmed V and J ends, which lost 1 base and 6 bases, there was a span of 12 bases. Looked up from germline, CDR1 is SGHAT and CDR2 is FQNNGV. The CDR3 is 14 amino acids. The CDR3 nucleotides are TGTGCCAGCAGCTTAGCCCCAGGGGTGGATGGCTACACCTTC. Protein product: CASSLAPGVDGYTF.

The V call is TRBV9, the J call TRBJ2-7; D remains unclear. The CDR3 has 13 residues. Germline lookup yields CDR1 SGDLS and CDR2 YYNGEE. V lost 0 bases and J 0 bases, leaving 4 bases between the germline ends. The CDR3 loop reads CASSVDSSYEQYF. The CDR3 DNA is TGTGCCAGCAGCGTAGACAGCTCCTACGAGCAGTACTTC.

This chain joins TRBV11-2 and TRBJ2-5; TRBD2 might be the D (5 bases). V was clipped by 1 base and J by 4 bases, with 19 bases between them. CDR1 is SGHAT and CDR2 is FQNNGV in the germline V gene. This CDR3 comprises 17 residues. The CDR3 sequence: CASSLGAVATLPETQYF. CDR3 in DNA: TGTGCCAGCAGCTTAGGAGCGGTGGCTACCCTTCCAGAGACCCAGTACTTC.

V gene TRBV13 combines with J gene TRBJ2-2, with D maybe TRBD2 (5 bases). The CDR3 contains 15 residues. V was pared by 3 bases and J by 1 base, with 9 bases between. Looked up from germline, CDR1 is PRHDT and CDR2 is FYEKMQ (reference sequence). The CDR3 DNA follows: TGTGCCAGCAGCTTTCTCGCGGGGAACACCGGGGAGCTGTTTTTT. The encoded protein is CASSFLAGNTGELFF.

The chain is built from TRBV5-1 and TRBJ1-4, with a weak D call TRBD1 (6 bases). Trimming removed 4 bases from V and 3 bases from J, with 16 bases in between. This CDR3 has 16 residues. Germline loops: CDR1 SGHRS, CDR2 YFSETQ. The CDR3 loop is CASSISQGIANEKLFF. The CDR3 DNA is TGCGCCAGCAGCATAAGTCAGGGGATAGCTAATGAAAAACTGTTTTTT.

V gene TRBV5-4 combines with J gene TRBJ2-3; TRBD2 matches 11 bases. The CDR3 runs 16 residues. Per germline, CDR1 SGHNT and CDR2 YYREEE (reference sequence). Germline trimming cut 5 bases from V and 1 base from J; bases unmatched to any gene: 6. The CDR3 is CASSLKLAGGTDTQYF. The CDR3 region has the DNA TGTGCCAGCAGTCTTAAACTAGCGGGGGGCACAGATACGCAGTATTTT.

This chain links TRBV3-1 (or the pseudogene TRBV3-2) with TRBJ1-4; the D is unclear. The CDR3 runs to 15 residues. Germline V gives CDR1 LGHDT, CDR2 YNNKEL (reference sequence). The V end lost 4 bases, the J end lost 4 bases, and 13 bases lay between the germline ends. The CDR3 coding sequence is TGTGCCAGCAGCCCCCGGGAGGGATTTAATGAAAAACTGTTTTTT. Protein product: CASSPREGFNEKLFF.

This clone was counted a few times. The rearrangement joins TRBV3-1 (or the pseudogene TRBV3-2) to TRBJ1-3; 8 bases agree with TRBD1. Trimming cost V 2 bases and J 2 bases; bases outside gene matches: 2. Germline V gene data show CDR1 as LGHDT and CDR2 as YNNKEL (reference sequence). The CDR3 loop spans 15 amino acids. The CDR3 sequence: CASSQTTGAGNTIYF. As DNA, the CDR3 is TGTGCCAGCAGCCAAACGACAGGGGCTGGAAACACCATATATTTT.

The J gene is TRBJ2-7, the V gene TRBV28, with 8 bases identical to TRBD1. The CDR3 contains 14 residues. V dropped 7 bases and J dropped 7; count of bases not matched to a gene: 12. The germline CDR1 and CDR2 sequences are MDHEN and SYDVKM. The CDR3 DNA reads TGTGCCAGCATAGCCGGGACAGGCCTAAGGGAGCAGTACTTC. Translating gives CASIAGTGLREQYF.

The rearrangement uses TRBV2 and TRBJ1-6, with a tentative D call TRBD1 (6 bases). Germline V CDR1 and CDR2: SNHLY, FYNNEI. The CDR3 is 13 amino acids. V dropped 5 bases and J dropped 8 bases, with 10 bases sitting between them. The CDR3 DNA reads as TGTGCCAGCAGTTGGCAGGGGCATTCACCCCTCCACTTT. As protein: CASSWQGHSPLHF.

This clone was seen once. The chain uses TRBV25-1 and TRBJ2-5, with a possible D match to TRBD1 (7 bases). V lost 3 bases to trimming and J lost 4 bases, with 21 bases between them. The germline gives CDR1 MGHDK, CDR2 SYGVNS. This CDR3 is 17 amino acids long. CDR3 amino acids: CASSDQGGKPEGETQYF. Here the CDR3 DNA reads TGTGCCAGCAGTGATCAGGGGGGCAAACCGGAGGGAGAGACCCAGTACTTC.

The chain is built from TRBV12-3 or TRBV12-4 and TRBJ1-1, with D possibly TRBD1 on 6 matching bases. V shed 6 bases and J shed 5 bases, with 10 bases lying between them. The CDR3 is 12 amino acids. CDR3 residues: CASRWTETEAFF. CDR3 in DNA: TGTGCCAGCAGATGGACAGAGACTGAAGCTTTCTTT.

This clone came up once. The genes are TRBV7-9 and TRBJ2-1, with D possibly matching TRBD2 (6 bases). V lost 1 base and J lost 8, with 15 bases in between. Germline V lookup: CDR1 SEHNR, CDR2 FQNEAQ (reference sequence). This CDR3 has 15 residues. The CDR3, as DNA: TGTGCCAGCAGCTTAGAGGCGGGAACCACCCATGAGCAGTTCTTC. This codes for CASSLEAGTTHEQFF.

The V call is TRBV29-1, the J call TRBJ1-2, with no clear D. Trimming took off 7 bases at V and 0 bases at J, with 6 bases between the two ends. Germline V gene lookup returns CDR1 SQVTM and CDR2 ANQGSEA. The CDR3 loop spans 11 amino acids. This CDR3 reads CSARANYGYTF. For the CDR3, the DNA is TGCAGCGCCCGGGCTAACTATGGCTACACCTTC.

The chain has TRBV6-5 and TRBJ1-2; 9 bases match TRBD1. Trimming took 6 bases from V and 6 from J; bases not matched to a gene: 2. The germline gives CDR1 MNHEY, CDR2 SVGAGI. The CDR3 is made up of 12 amino acids. The chain's CDR3 is CASRRTGDGYTF. The CDR3 DNA sequence: TGTGCCAGCAGGAGGACAGGGGATGGCTACACCTTC.

The V call is TRBV5-1, the J call TRBJ2-5; 14 bases align to TRBD2. The germline CDR1 and CDR2 sequences are SGHRS and YFSETQ. CDR3 length equals 16 residues. V shed 4 bases and J 1 base; nucleotides not matched to a gene: 3. The CDR3 coding sequence is TGCGCCAGCAGCCAGGGACTAGCGGGAGCCCAAGAGACCCAGTACTTC. This translates into CASSQGLAGAQETQYF.

About this clone itself: The junction departs from germline at one end; a sequencing error may be responsible. This chain connects TRBV5-4 to TRBJ2-7; D gene unclear. The V gene's germline CDR1 is SGHNT and CDR2 YYREEE (reference sequence). CDR3 length equals 12 residues. This chain's CDR3 is CGSSYYEYEQYF. The CDR3 DNA reads as TGTGGCAGCAGCTACTACGAGTACGAGCAGTACTTC.

This clone was detected once. The chain joins TRBV5-1 to TRBJ2-4; the D is unclear. CDR1 and CDR2 (germline): SGHRS, YFSETQ. The V end lost 3 bases, the J end lost 0 bases, and 16 bases lay between the germline ends. The CDR3 has 17 amino acids. The CDR3 DNA sequence: TGCGCCAGCAGCTCCGGAAACAGTTTTCTAGCCAAAAACATTCAGTACTTC. It specifies CASSSGNSFLAKNIQYF.

This chain connects TRBV6-6 to TRBJ1-4; TRBD1 is a possible D gene (6 bases). CDR1 is MNHNY and CDR2 is SVGAGI in the germline V gene (reference sequence). This CDR3 contains 16 residues. The V and J ends lost 0 bases and 3 bases respectively, with 11 bases between them. CDR3 DNA sequence: TGTGCCAGCAGTTACTCGCAGGGGTCACCTAATGAAAAACTGTTTTTT. This codes for CASSYSQGSPNEKLFF.

V usage is TRBV28 and J usage is TRBJ1-1, with 7 nucleotides matching TRBD1. V was clipped by 9 bases and J by 4 bases; unmatched bases: 5. In germline, CDR1 is MDHEN, CDR2 SYDVKM. The CDR3 runs to 12 residues. CDR3 amino acids: CASRRDSTEAFF. The CDR3 DNA follows: TGTGCCAGTCGCAGGGACAGCACTGAAGCTTTCTTT.

This chain uses TRBV30 with TRBJ1-6; no reliable D call. The CDR3 spans 13 residues. The V and J ends lost 0 bases and 10 bases respectively, with 10 bases between them. Germline V gene sequence: CDR1 GTSNPN, CDR2 SVGIG (reference sequence). The CDR3 spells CAWSVDEGSPLHF. DNA of the CDR3: TGTGCCTGGAGTGTGGATGAGGGATCACCCCTCCACTTT.

The chain uses TRBV2 and TRBJ2-3; 9 bases align to TRBD2. J lost 6 bases, V lost 6 bases, and 7 bases had no gene match. CDR1 is SNHLY, CDR2 FYNNEI, per germline. The CDR3 totals 14 residues. The CDR3 coding sequence is TGTGCCAGCAGAAGGCGGGAGGGAGGTGATACGCAGTATTTT. It is translated as CASRRREGGDTQYF.

The chain is built from TRBV6-2 or TRBV6-3 and TRBJ2-5; weak D call: TRBD1 (6 bases). The CDR3 length is 15 residues. In germline, CDR1 is MNHEY, CDR2 SVGEGT. V lost 2 bases, J lost 2 bases, and 12 bases lay in between. DNA of the CDR3: TGTGCCAGCAGTTACGACAAGAGGGGGCAAGAGACCCAGTACTTC. Protein sequence: CASSYDKRGQETQYF.